One TCR beta chain is described in this entry. Its cognate antigen is unknown. The germline V gene has CDR1 LNHDA and CDR2 SQIVND (reference sequence). Trimming shortened V by 3 bases and J by 4 bases, and 15 bases separated the two germline ends. The CDR3 covers 16 residues. The record originates from a study of T cell repertoires in cytomegalovirus infection. On the study more broadly: Public TCR beta signature analysis indicated the presence of both CMV infection and matching HLA type. Study-wide points: Summed frequency of public TCR beta families distinguished CMV carriers with the relevant HLA. It was HLA-C-restricted CMV-specific TCR beta clonotypes that dominated the response ex vivo.

TCRdb ran MiXCR on the reads and lists one entry per CDR3 protein. The top ten clones hold roughly 50% of a sample with over 45,000 distinct CDR3 sequences, 15% to 25% of them seen once. The J gene is TRBJ2-2, the V gene TRBV19; D perhaps matches TRBD1 (6 bases). Sequenced here: CD8+ T cells from cultured PBMCs, sampled from culture after CMV antigen stimulation. The origin of this receptor is a human donor in good health (CMV status not recorded). Some clones in this sample may be carry-over from other donors' samples. CDR3 nucleotides: TGTGCCAGTAGTATGAAGGGCGGCAGGGGCACCGGGGAGCTGTTTTTT. Translating it yields CASSMKGGRGTGELFF.